One sample yielded the 21 T cell receptor beta chains listed below, sequenced in a study of blood T cell repertoires in COVID-19. Repertoires were generated with immunoSEQ multiplex PCR, while TCRdb's copy carries only in-frame clones and drops some. The sample shows 300,000 to 400,000 clones, roughly 86% of them seen only once. Sequencing input: peripheral blood. The receptors here all came from a human donor in a cohort sampled during active COVID-19.

CDR3 nucleotides: TGTGCCTGGGACCGGGGCACAGATACGCAGTATTTT. Its protein product is CAWDRGTDTQYF. The chain joins TRBV30 to TRBJ2-3; unclear D gene. This CDR3 has 12 residues. V dropped 5 bases and J dropped 1 base, with 7 bases sitting between them. Germline assignment: CDR1 GTSNPN and CDR2 SVGIG (reference sequence). The whole variable domain, remainder taken from reference TRBV30 and TRBJ2-3, is SQTIHQWPATLVQPVGSPLSLECTVEGTSNPNLYWYRQAAGRGLQLLFYSVGIGQISSEVPQNLSASRPQDRQFILSSKKLLLSDSGFYLCAWDRGTDTQYFGPGTRLTVL.

V is TRBV6-5 and J is TRBJ2-5; TRBD1 matches at 9 bases. CDR1 is MNHEY and CDR2 is SVGAGI in the germline V gene. V lost 6 bases, J lost 5 bases, and 10 bases stayed unmatched. The CDR3 loop spans 15 amino acids. CDR3 sequence reads: CASSLQDRGWETQYF. In DNA form, the CDR3 reads TGTGCCAGCAGCCTCCAGGACAGGGGATGGGAGACCCAGTACTTC.

A single count supports this clone. This CDR3 is CASSQVRDRAGEKLFF. CDR3 DNA: TGTGCCAGCAGCCAAGTCCGGGACAGGGCAGGTGAAAAACTGTTTTTT. The chain employs TRBV3-1 (or the pseudogene TRBV3-2) and TRBJ1-4, with 9 nucleotides matching TRBD1. Germline CDR1 LGHDT, CDR2 YNNKEL (reference sequence). CDR3 length equals 16 residues. Germline trimming cut 1 base from V and 7 bases from J; bases unmatched to any gene: 7.

The chain carries TRBV2 and TRBJ1-1; tentative D call: TRBD1 (5 bases). Per germline, CDR1 SNHLY and CDR2 FYNNEI. The CDR3 has 15 amino acids. Trimming took 3 bases from V and 7 from J, leaving 18 bases between them. CDR3 sequence: CASSEESDSSSEAFF. For the CDR3, the DNA is TGTGCCAGCAGTGAGGAAAGTGACAGCTCCAGTGAAGCTTTCTTT.

The V and J genes are TRBV11-1 and TRBJ2-1; D might be TRBD1 (6 bases). Per germline, CDR1 SGHAT and CDR2 FQDESV (reference sequence). This CDR3 has 14 residues. V lost 3 bases and J lost 8, with 14 bases in between. For the CDR3, the DNA is TGTGCCAGCAGCTTGGCCGGACAGTCAGATGAGCAGTTCTTC. Translation gives CASSLAGQSDEQFF.

The chain recombines TRBV10-3 with TRBJ1-1; D is uncertain. Per the germline V gene, CDR1 is ENHRY and CDR2 is SYGVKD. V lost 0 bases to trimming and J lost 0 bases, with 5 bases between them. The CDR3 consists of 14 residues. This chain's CDR3 is CAISESRLNTEAFF. The CDR3 DNA reads TGTGCCATCAGTGAGTCGAGGTTGAACACTGAAGCTTTCTTT.

The chain employs TRBV3-1 (or the pseudogene TRBV3-2) and TRBJ2-1, with 7 bases aligning to TRBD2. J was trimmed by 0 bases and V by 1 base; bases with no gene match: 3. Germline assignment: CDR1 LGHDT and CDR2 YNNKEL (reference sequence). The CDR3 totals 16 residues. CDR3 amino acids: CASSQGGGSSYNEQFF. CDR3 coding DNA: TGTGCCAGCAGCCAAGGGGGCGGGAGCTCCTACAATGAGCAGTTCTTC.

Comments on this clone: One end of the junction does not line up with germline, which may come from a read error. The rearrangement links TRBV28 to TRBJ2-1, with 8 bases lining up with TRBD2. The CDR3 sequence is 13 residues long. The germline gives CDR1 MDHEN, CDR2 SYDVKM. In DNA form, the CDR3 reads TGTGCCAGCAGTTTTCTCGGCTTAGCGGGACCCCTCTTC. This codes for CASSFLGLAGPLF. Supplemented by reference TRBV28 and TRBJ2-1, the full variable domain reads DVKVTQSSRYLVKRTGEKVFLECVQDMDHENMFWYRQDPGLGLRLIYFSYDVKMKEKGDIPEGYSVSREKKERFSLILESASTNQTSMYLCASSFLGLAGPLFGPGTRLTVL.

The chain joins TRBV6-6 to TRBJ2-1; D gene uncertain. Germline V CDR1 and CDR2: MNHNY, SVGAGI (reference sequence). The CDR3 length is 11 residues. Trimming removed 2 bases from V and 10 bases from J, with 6 bases in between. CDR3 in amino acids: CASSYQFEQFF. As DNA, the CDR3 is TGTGCCAGCAGTTACCAGTTCGAGCAGTTCTTC.

The chain has TRBV24-1 and TRBJ1-2; TRBD1 aligns across 9 bases. J gave up 6 bases and V 1 base, and 5 bases lay outside the gene matches. Germline CDR1 reads KGHDR; CDR2 reads SFDVKD. CDR3 length equals 15 residues. CDR3 loop: CATSDFHRDRDGYTF. CDR3 bases: TGTGCCACCAGTGATTTCCACAGGGACAGGGATGGCTACACCTTC.

V usage is TRBV30 and J usage is TRBJ1-6; 9 nucleotides agree with TRBD1. CDR1 is GTSNPN and CDR2 is SVGIG in the germline V gene (reference sequence). Trimming at V came to 8 bases and at J to 5 bases, leaving 4 bases not matched to a gene. CDR3 length: 13 amino acids. The CDR3 spells CARGQGNNSPLHF. CDR3 nucleotides: TGTGCCCGAGGACAGGGGAATAATTCACCCCTCCACTTT.

The rearrangement joins TRBV4-1 to TRBJ2-1; the D gene is possibly TRBD2 (6 bases). V was clipped by 1 base and J by 8 bases, with 15 bases between them. The V gene's germline CDR1 is MGHRA and CDR2 YSYEKL. The CDR3 has 15 residues. The CDR3 DNA sequence: TGCGCCAGCAGCCAAGGAGGGAGGATGGTCGATGAGCAGTTCTTC. It codes for CASSQGGRMVDEQFF.

The V and J genes are TRBV19 and TRBJ2-5; TRBD2 matches 7 bases. The CDR3 totals 13 residues. The V gene end was trimmed by 4 bases and the J gene end by 3 bases; junction bases not matched to a gene: 2. Germline V gene lookup returns CDR1 LNHDA and CDR2 SQIVND (reference sequence). CDR3 residues: CASSRGREETQYF. As DNA, the CDR3 is TGTGCCAGTAGTAGGGGGAGGGAAGAGACCCAGTACTTC.

The genes are TRBV7-2 and TRBJ2-7; 11 nucleotides line up with TRBD2. The CDR3 loop spans 15 amino acids. J gave up 4 bases and V 5 bases, and 7 bases lay outside the gene matches. Per germline, CDR1 SGHTA and CDR2 FQGNSA. For the CDR3, the DNA is TGTGCCAGCAGCCTCAGACTAGCGGGGAGGTACGAGCAGTACTTC. Translation: CASSLRLAGRYEQYF.

J is TRBJ1-1 and V is TRBV5-1; D is undetermined. V was shortened by 1 base and J by 1 base, with 5 bases between the two germline ends. Germline V CDR1 and CDR2: SGHRS, YFSETQ. This CDR3 contains 13 residues. The CDR3 spells CASSLRRNTEAFF. CDR3 DNA: TGCGCCAGCAGCTTGCGGAGGAACACTGAAGCTTTCTTT.

The chain combines TRBV6-1 with TRBJ2-2, with 9 bases matching TRBD2. The CDR3 covers 21 residues. Trimming took 1 base from V and 1 from J; bases not matched to a gene: 16. Per germline, CDR1 MNHNS and CDR2 SASEGT. CDR3 protein: CASSEDILLRGGLKNTGELFF. The CDR3 nucleotides are TGTGCCAGCAGTGAAGACATCCTCTTGCGGGGGGGCCTCAAGAACACCGGGGAGCTGTTTTTT.

This chain connects TRBV7-9 to TRBJ1-4, with D possibly TRBD1 on 6 matching bases. The germline V gene has CDR1 SEHNR and CDR2 FQNEAQ (reference sequence). The ends were cut back, 3 bases at V and 10 bases at J, with 12 bases in the middle. The CDR3 spans 13 residues. CDR3 DNA: TGTGCCAGCAGCTTGGGGGGGCTTGGAAAACTGTTTTTT. Translating gives CASSLGGLGKLFF.

The chain carries TRBV18 and TRBJ2-2; no definite D call. The germline V and J ends were trimmed by 6 bases and 0 bases, with 20 bases remaining between them. In germline, CDR1 is KGHSH, CDR2 LQKENI. This CDR3 is built from 18 residues. The CDR3 here is CASSAQPGGSSNTGELFF. In DNA form, the CDR3 reads TGTGCCAGCTCCGCCCAACCCGGCGGTAGTTCGAACACCGGGGAGCTGTTTTTT.

The V gene is TRBV12-3 or TRBV12-4, the J gene TRBJ2-7; 7 nucleotides agree with TRBD1. V shed 6 bases, J shed 5 bases, and the junction held 7 bases outside the gene matches. CDR3 length equals 13 residues. The CDR3 nucleotides read TGTGCCAGCAGCCGGTCACAGGGGAACGAGCAGTACTTC. Translating it yields CASSRSQGNEQYF.

The chain carries TRBV6-2 or TRBV6-3 and TRBJ2-7; possible D gene TRBD2, 6 bases. This CDR3 region has 16 residues. The ends were cut back, 0 bases at V and 1 base at J, with 13 bases in the middle. The germline gives CDR1 MNHEY, CDR2 SVGEGT. This CDR3 is CASSYSGGQISYEQYF. DNA of the CDR3: TGTGCCAGCAGTTACTCGGGGGGTCAGATATCCTACGAGCAGTACTTC.

The CDR3 protein is CAWNRGLGEAFF. CDR3 in DNA: TGTGCCTGGAACAGGGGGCTAGGTGAAGCTTTCTTT. This chain joins TRBV30 and TRBJ1-1; 9 positions match TRBD1. This CDR3 is 12 amino acids long. V was pared by 4 bases and J by 7 bases, with 4 bases of the junction left unmatched. Germline CDR1 is GTSNPN and CDR2 is SVGIG (reference sequence).